This T cell receptor beta chain is from a study of blood T cell repertoires in COVID-19. The wider study: PBMCs, B-cell-depleted T cells, or T cells were the source of the cDNA or gDNA that made up the material.

Here immunoSEQ multiplex PCR was the method, and the copy in TCRdb shows in-frame clones only, minus some. The data contain roughly 180,000 clones, about 70% of them seen just once; the ten biggest clones take up approximately 9%. V gave up 2 bases and J gave up 0 bases, with 7 bases separating them. CDR1 is PRHDT and CDR2 is FYEKMQ in the germline V gene (reference sequence). The CDR3 is 14 amino acids. The sequence came from a woman between 50 and 59 years old with active or convalescent COVID-19. V is TRBV13 and J is TRBJ1-1, with D uncertain. The sequencing input was peripheral blood. This CDR3 reads CASSLYKMNTEAFF. For the CDR3, the DNA is TGTGCCAGCAGCTTATACAAGATGAACACTGAAGCTTTCTTT.